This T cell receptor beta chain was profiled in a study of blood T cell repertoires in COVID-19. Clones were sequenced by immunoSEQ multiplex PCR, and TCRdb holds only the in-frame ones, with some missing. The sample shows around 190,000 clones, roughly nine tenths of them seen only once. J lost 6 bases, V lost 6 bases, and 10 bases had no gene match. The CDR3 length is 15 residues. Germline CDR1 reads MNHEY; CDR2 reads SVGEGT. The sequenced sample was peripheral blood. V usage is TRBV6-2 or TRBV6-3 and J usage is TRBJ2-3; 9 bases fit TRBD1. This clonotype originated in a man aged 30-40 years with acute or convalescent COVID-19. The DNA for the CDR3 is TGTGCCAGCAGCCAGGGACAGGGCGGAGGTGATACGCAGTATTTT. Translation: CASSQGQGGGDTQYF.